Presented here are 28 T cell receptor beta chains from one specimen sequenced in a study of patients and donors after allogeneic stem cell transplantation (dated by TCRdb to 2020 to 2021). Library prep was done by RT-PCR. The reads were generated on a NextSeq 550. TCRdb itself trimmed the public reads at Q25 with fastp, ran MiXCR and retained productive beta chains. All rows with the same CDR3 protein become a single entry with the most common DNA and genes. This sample gives approximately 200,000 distinct CDR3 sequences in total; approximately 41% of them show up just once. The top ten hold about 35% of the sample. The source material was blood, either unsorted or a sorted T cell fraction (not recorded which). These receptors came from a human donor who was either an allogeneic HSCT recipient or a stem cell or donor lymphocyte infusion donor (not recorded which). It is not recorded whose cells these are; they may come from a transplant donor.

This clonotype came up a few times. The rearrangement joins TRBV9 to TRBJ2-7; D gene uncertain. Trimming removed 0 bases from V and 3 bases from J, with 7 bases in between. This CDR3 comprises 13 residues. CDR1 is SGDLS, CDR2 YYNGEE, per germline. For the CDR3, the DNA is TGTGCCAGCAGCGTAGATCCAGACTACGAGCAGTACTTC. It translates to CASSVDPDYEQYF.

The CDR3 region is CASSSGETTRDTYQNEQFF. The CDR3 DNA reads TGTGCCAGCAGCTCAGGGGAGACTACCCGGGACACCTATCAGAATGAGCAGTTCTTC. The V gene is TRBV12-1, the J gene TRBJ2-1; no check of the table's D call, TRBD1, against the DNA was made. TRBV12-1 is a pseudogene locus. The CDR3 is made up of 19 amino acids.

This chain joins TRBV7-7 and TRBJ2-2; D might be TRBD2 (5 bases). The V and J ends lost 5 bases and 3 bases respectively, with 16 bases between them. Germline V lookup: CDR1 SSHAT, CDR2 FNYEAQ (reference sequence). CDR3 length: 16 amino acids. This chain's CDR3 is CASSPGGEWYTGELFF. DNA of the CDR3: TGTGCCAGCAGCCCTGGAGGTGAATGGTACACCGGGGAGCTGTTTTTT.

The rearrangement joins TRBV6-2 or TRBV6-3 to TRBJ1-5, with 9 positions matching TRBD1. V shed 6 bases and J 5 bases; nucleotides not matched to a gene: 11. This CDR3 comprises 16 residues. Germline CDR1 and CDR2: MNHEY and SVGEGT. The CDR3 region is CASSLPGTGSHQPQHF. DNA for the CDR3: TGTGCCAGCAGCCTCCCTGGGACAGGGTCTCATCAGCCCCAGCATTTT.

The chain combines TRBV27 with TRBJ2-1; D may be TRBD1 or TRBD2 (5 bases each). Trimming removed 5 bases from V and 2 bases from J, with 13 bases in between. The CDR3 runs to 15 residues. The germline gives CDR1 MNHEY, CDR2 SMNVEV (reference sequence). CDR3 residues: CASSNPPGPYNEQFF. Written as DNA, the CDR3 is TGTGCCAGCAGTAACCCGCCGGGGCCCTACAATGAGCAGTTCTTC.

This chain links TRBV5-1 with TRBJ2-7; 7 nucleotides agree with TRBD1. Germline CDR1 reads SGHRS; CDR2 reads YFSETQ. Trimming removed 3 bases from V and 4 bases from J; junction bases left unmatched: 7. CDR3 length equals 14 residues. The chain's CDR3 is CASSWNDRVYEQYF. In DNA, the CDR3 is TGCGCCAGCAGCTGGAACGACAGGGTTTACGAGCAGTACTTC. Full variable domain (remainder filled in from reference TRBV5-1 and TRBJ2-7): KAGVTQTPRYLIKTRGQQVTLSCSPISGHRSVSWYQQTPGQGLQFLFEYFSETQRNKGNFPGRFSGRQFSNSRSEMNVSTLELGDSALYLCASSWNDRVYEQYFGPGTRLTVT.

This clonotype showed up just a few times. The chain uses TRBV9 and TRBJ1-1; TRBD1 matches at 7 bases. Germline V gene sequence: CDR1 SGDLS, CDR2 YYNGEE. This CDR3 region has 22 residues. The J segment lost 0 bases and the V segment lost 0 bases, leaving 23 bases of the junction unmatched. The DNA of the CDR3 is TGTGCCAGCAGCGTAGGGTCAAGGGTTGAGACAGGGCAAAAGATTATGAACACTGAAGCTTTCTTT. This encodes CASSVGSRVETGQKIMNTEAFF.

The chain joins TRBV29-1 to TRBJ2-3; 7 positions match TRBD2. Per the germline V gene, CDR1 is SQVTM and CDR2 is ANQGSEA. V dropped 2 bases and J dropped 2; count of bases not matched to a gene: 10. The CDR3 runs 16 residues. In DNA form, the CDR3 reads TGCAGCGTTGAATCTCCCCTACTAGCGTTCACAGATACGCAGTATTTT. Protein product: CSVESPLLAFTDTQYF.

The V gene is TRBV30, the J gene TRBJ1-4; 7 bases align to TRBD1. This CDR3 region has 16 residues. V shed 0 bases, J shed 2 bases, and the junction held 6 bases outside the gene matches. Germline lookup yields CDR1 GTSNPN and CDR2 SVGIG (reference sequence). As DNA, the CDR3 is TGTGCCTGGAGTGTAATCTCAGGGGGGACTAATGAAAAACTGTTTTTT. Its translation: CAWSVISGGTNEKLFF. The variable domain in full, completed from reference TRBV30 and TRBJ1-4, reads SQTIHQWPATLVQPVGSPLSLECTVEGTSNPNLYWYRQAAGRGLQLLFYSVGIGQISSEVPQNLSASRPQDRQFILSSKKLLLSDSGFYLCAWSVISGGTNEKLFFGSGTQLSVL.

Here the CDR3 DNA reads TGTGCCAGCAGTTTAGGCAGGGGTCTTGGTGAGCAGTTCTTC. It is translated as CASSLGRGLGEQFF. The chain couples TRBV12-3 or TRBV12-4 to TRBJ2-1; D is possibly TRBD1 (6 bases). This CDR3 contains 14 residues. Trimming cost V 1 base and J 9 bases, with 13 bases left between them.

This clonotype was counted between two and nine times. V is TRBV7-9 and J is TRBJ1-2, with a possible D match to TRBD1 (5 bases). This CDR3 comprises 16 residues. Germline-derived CDR1 and CDR2 are SEHNR and FQNEAQ (reference sequence). Between the trimmed V and J ends, which lost 4 bases and 4 bases, there was a span of 19 bases. CDR3 in DNA: TGTGCCAGCAGCTACACGAACCGGGACGCCTCCTATGGCTACACCTTC. Its protein is CASSYTNRDASYGYTF.

This chain connects TRBV6-5 to TRBJ2-5; 7 bases line up with TRBD2. The germline V gene has CDR1 MNHEY and CDR2 SVGAGI. This CDR3 has 16 residues. V shed 0 bases, J shed 3 bases, and the junction held 7 bases outside the gene matches. This CDR3 reads CASSYSGSGMKETQYF. The CDR3 DNA is TGTGCCAGCAGTTACTCGGGGAGCGGGATGAAAGAGACCCAGTACTTC.

The table lists this clonotype with a count of one. V usage is TRBV7-8 and J usage is TRBJ1-1; D perhaps matches TRBD1 (5 bases). The V gene lost 1 base and the J gene lost 0 bases, with 9 bases spanning the gap. The V gene's germline CDR1 is SGHVS and CDR2 FQNEAQ. This CDR3 has 15 amino acids. CDR3 sequence: CASSLGSGMNTEAFF. DNA of the CDR3: TGTGCCAGCAGCTTAGGGTCAGGGATGAACACTGAAGCTTTCTTT. The full variable domain, its missing parts supplied by reference TRBV7-8 and TRBJ1-1, is GAGVSQSPRYKVAKRGQDVALRCDPISGHVSLFWYQQALGQGPEFLTYFQNEAQLDKSGLPSDRFFAERPEGSVSTLKIQRTQQEDSAVYLCASSLGSGMNTEAFFGQGTRLTVV.

This clonotype turned up a few times. This sequence joins TRBV7-8 and TRBJ1-4, with 9 bases aligning to TRBD1. V trimming: 4 bases; J trimming: 7 bases; junction bases outside the gene matches: 10. The germline V gene encodes CDR1 SGHVS and CDR2 FQNEAQ. The CDR3 loop spans 16 amino acids. CDR3 in DNA: TGTGCCAGCAGCTCATTCCGGGACAGGGTCAGTGAAAAACTGTTTTTT. Amino acid sequence: CASSSFRDRVSEKLFF.

This clonotype was recorded a few times. This sequence joins TRBV4-3 and TRBJ1-2; no clear D. The length of the CDR3 is 14 residues. V lost 0 bases, J lost 4 bases, and 9 bases lay in between. The germline V gene encodes CDR1 LGHNA and CDR2 YSLEER. CDR3 DNA sequence: TGCGCCAGCAGCCAAGATCTCAGTCCCTATGGCTACACCTTC. Its protein is CASSQDLSPYGYTF.

This clonotype appeared a few times. V and J are TRBV4-3 and TRBJ2-3; TRBD2 matches at 7 bases. The CDR3 covers 18 residues. Germline CDR1 reads LGHNA; CDR2 reads YSLEER. After removal of 0 bases from V and 0 bases from J, the junction contained 9 bases not matched to a gene. Here the CDR3 reads CASSQDPSSGGSTDTQYF. In DNA, the CDR3 is TGCGCCAGCAGCCAAGATCCCTCTAGCGGAGGCAGCACAGATACGCAGTATTTT.

This clonotype was seen a handful of times. J is TRBJ1-1 and V is TRBV6-5, with D possibly matching TRBD1 (5 bases). Trimming cost V 1 base and J 0 bases, with 18 bases left between them. This CDR3 spans 18 amino acids. Germline values: CDR1 MNHEY, CDR2 SVGAGI. The CDR3 DNA sequence: TGTGCCAGCAGTTACTACGGGACTCCCTTAGAGCTGAACACTGAAGCTTTCTTT. Its protein product is CASSYYGTPLELNTEAFF.

This rearrangement joins TRBV12-3 or TRBV12-4 to TRBJ1-2; D is unclear. Trimming shortened V by 3 bases and J by 7 bases, and 9 bases separated the two germline ends. The CDR3 length is 12 residues. CDR3 amino acids: CASSFAPRGYTF. Here the CDR3 DNA reads TGTGCCAGCAGTTTTGCCCCTCGTGGCTACACCTTC.

The chain uses TRBV2 and TRBJ2-3, with 7 nucleotides matching TRBD2. Germline CDR1 SNHLY, CDR2 FYNNEI. The CDR3 covers 15 residues. The V and J ends lost 7 bases and 3 bases, in that order; junction bases with no gene match: 10. The CDR3 bases are TGTGCCAGCATCGGCGCGGGAGTCATAACAGATACGCAGTATTTT. Protein sequence: CASIGAGVITDTQYF.

There are a few counts of this clonotype. The DNA is left out, because the CDR3 cannot be placed on it with certainty; the CDR3 is given as TCRdb lists it. This chain uses TRBV7-8 with TRBJ2-1; the table's D call of TRBD1 was not tested on the DNA. Germline lookup yields CDR1 SGHVS and CDR2 FQNEAQ. The CDR3 is 14 residues long, ends included. CDR3 protein: CASTVGIGAEMEFF.

This clonotype has more than one count but fewer than ten. The rearrangement joins TRBV20-1 to TRBJ1-1; D unresolved. CDR1 and CDR2 (germline): DFQATT, SNEGSKA (reference sequence). Trimming took off 0 bases at V and 2 bases at J, with 7 bases between the two ends. This CDR3 is 13 amino acids long. The CDR3 loop is CSARDPPNTEAFF. In DNA, the CDR3 is TGCAGTGCTAGAGATCCCCCCAACACTGAAGCTTTCTTT.

The chain couples TRBV2 to TRBJ2-7; D is perhaps TRBD2 (6 bases). The V end lost 7 bases, the J end lost 3 bases, and 16 bases lay between the germline ends. From germline, CDR1 is SNHLY and CDR2 FYNNEI. CDR3 length: 14 amino acids. The CDR3 loop is CASITSSTYYEQYF. CDR3 sequence (DNA): TGTGCCAGCATTACTAGCTCGACCTACTACGAGCAGTACTTC. Together with reference TRBV2 and TRBJ2-7, the CDR3 gives the full variable domain: EPEVTQTPSHQVTQMGQEVILRCVPISNHLYFYWYRQILGQKVEFLVSFYNNEISEKSEIFDDQFSVERPDGSNFTLKIRSTKLEDSAMYFCASITSSTYYEQYFGPGTRLTVT.

The chain combines TRBV18 with TRBJ1-5; D possibly corresponds to TRBD1 (5 bases). Germline assignment: CDR1 KGHSH and CDR2 LQKENI. CDR3 size: 16 residues. Trimming removed 4 bases from V and 3 bases from J, with 16 bases in between. As DNA, the CDR3 is TGTGCCAGCTCACAGAGTATCGGGACGGTCAATCAGCCCCAGCATTTT. Protein sequence: CASSQSIGTVNQPQHF.

This clonotype was observed a few times. DNA for the CDR3: TGTGCCAGCAGCTCCTCGGGTAGCGGGATATACAATGAGCAGTTCTTC. This codes for CASSSSGSGIYNEQFF. The chain carries TRBV7-2 and TRBJ2-1; the match to TRBD2 covers 8 bases. The V gene end was trimmed by 4 bases and the J gene end by 4 bases; junction bases not matched to a gene: 9. From germline, CDR1 is SGHTA and CDR2 FQGNSA. This CDR3 has 16 residues.

In its sample, this clonotype was seen a few times. V usage is TRBV7-9 and J usage is TRBJ2-7, with 13 positions matching TRBD2. After removal of 5 bases from V and 7 bases from J, the junction contained 5 bases not matched to a gene. Germline CDR1 reads SEHNR; CDR2 reads FQNEAQ (reference sequence). There are 14 residues in the CDR3. The CDR3 DNA sequence: TGTGCCAGCAGCCGGACTAGCGGGAGTGAAGAGCAGTACTTC. This encodes CASSRTSGSEEQYF.

This chain links TRBV27 with TRBJ1-5; D is undetermined. V was shortened by 5 bases and J by 1 base, with 15 bases between the two germline ends. This CDR3 has 16 residues. Germline V CDR1 and CDR2: MNHEY, SMNVEV (reference sequence). The CDR3 DNA sequence: TGTGCCAGCAGTCCGTCCGCGGGTGAAAGCAATCAGCCCCAGCATTTT. It translates to CASSPSAGESNQPQHF.

The chain couples TRBV15 to TRBJ2-5; 13 positions agree with TRBD2. The germline CDR1 and CDR2 sequences are LNHNV and YYDKDF (reference sequence). This CDR3 region has 19 residues. The V gene end was trimmed by 1 base and the J gene end by 2 bases; junction bases not matched to a gene: 10. The CDR3 here is CATSRAWTSGSEDQETQYF. DNA of the CDR3: TGTGCCACCAGCAGAGCTTGGACTAGCGGGAGTGAAGATCAAGAGACCCAGTACTTC.

The chain recombines TRBV12-3 or TRBV12-4 with TRBJ1-2, with 7 bases fitting TRBD1. After removal of 5 bases from V and 7 bases from J, the junction contained 13 bases not matched to a gene. The CDR3 loop spans 15 amino acids. CDR3 nucleotides: TGTGCCAGCAGTGCAAGATTGGAGACAGGGTCTGGCTACACCTTC. Its protein is CASSARLETGSGYTF.